These T cell receptor beta chains were read from a single sample in a study of OX40 agonist ivuxolimab in advanced cancers. The table came from immunoSEQ multiplex PCR; TCRdb's copy has only in-frame clones and leaves some out. The sample includes roughly 59,000 clones, around 80% seen only once; the top ten take approximately 1%. The sequences come from CD4+ or CD8+ T cells sorted from blood, collected in a trial of the OX40 agonist ivuxolimab. The receptors here all came from an adult with an advanced solid tumor such as melanoma, head and neck, liver or kidney cancer. Each CDR3 is given with its conserved first and last residue. A D gene is named only where the DNA matches it firmly. Size tells how often a clone was seen (once, few, many) or the class of an expanded clone, and some rows leave it out.

j_call d_call v_call clone_size cdr3_nt cdr3_aa
TRBJ2-3 TRBD2 TRBV4-1 . TGCGCCAGCAGACGCACCTCGACTAGCGGGGGGGGATACACAGATACGCAGTATTTT CASRRTSTSGGGYTDTQYF
TRBJ2-5 TRBD1 TRBV5-1 . TGCGCCAGCAGCTTCCCCGGACAGGGAGGAGAGACCCAGTACTTC CASSFPGQGGETQYF
TRBJ2-2 . TRBV11-2 . TGTGCCAGCAGCTTAGGAGAACGGGAGGAGCTGTTTTTT CASSLGEREELFF
TRBJ1-2 TRBD1 TRBV11-2 . TGTGCCACCACCCTCGTCCGGGACAGGGGTCAAGGCTACACCTTC CATTLVRDRGQGYTF
TRBJ2-3 TRBD1 TRBV5-1 . TGCGCCAGCAGCTACCTACGGGACAGTAGCACAGATACGCAGTATTTT CASSYLRDSSTDTQYF
TRBJ2-2 . TRBV6-5 . TGTGCCCTGGGGTTAGCGAACACCGGGGAGCTGTTTTTT CALGLANTGELFF
TRBJ1-1 . TRBV21-1 . TGTGCCAGCAGCAAAGGGGACCTCTCTCCGGGAGCTGAAGCTTTCTTT CASSKGDLSPGAEAFF
TRBJ2-5 . TRBV6-6 few TGTGCCAGCAGCAAGATAGACAGGAGGGGAGAGACCCAGTACTTC CASSKIDRRGETQYF
TRBJ1-6 . TRBV2 . TGTGCCAGCAGTGAGAACAGACCATATAATTCACCCCTCCACTTT CASSENRPYNSPLHF
TRBJ2-5 TRBD2 TRBV5-1 once TGCGCCAGCAGCTTGGGGCGGGGGCAAGAGACCCAGTACTTC CASSLGRGQETQYF
TRBJ2-5 TRBD1 TRBV11-2 once TGTGCCAGCAGCTTAGGACAGGGGGCCGAGACCCAGTACTTC CASSLGQGAETQYF
TRBJ1-1 . TRBV29-1 . TGCAGCGTTGAAGATCCGGGAACCGAAGCTTTCTTT CSVEDPGTEAFF
TRBJ2-7 . TRBV5-1 . TGCGCCAGCAGCTTGTGGAGATCCTCCTACGAGCAGTACTTC CASSLWRSSYEQYF
TRBJ2-1 . TRBV5-1 . TGCGCCAGCAGTTCCGGGACTCTGCGCTCCTACAATGAGCAGTTCTTC CASSSGTLRSYNEQFF
TRBJ2-4 . TRBV4-1 . TGCGCCAGCAGCCAAGATAAGTCCGGGGCCCAAGACATTCAGTACTTC CASSQDKSGAQDIQYF
TRBJ2-5 TRBD2 TRBV7-2 . TGTGCCAGCAGCCGCGGGGGGTTGGAGACCCAGTACTTC CASSRGGLETQYF
TRBJ1-5 . TRBV2 . TGTGCCAGCAGTGAAGCGCAGGGTAGCAATCAGCCCCAGCATTTT CASSEAQGSNQPQHF
TRBJ1-5 . TRBV15 . TGTGCCACCAGCAGAGATCCGTCGGGAGACCAGCCCCAGCATTTT CATSRDPSGDQPQHF
TRBJ1-5 . TRBV6-5 . TGTGCCAGCAGTCCGGCGAATAGCAATCAGCCCCAGCATTTT CASSPANSNQPQHF
TRBJ1-1 . TRBV18 . TGTGCCAGCTCACCACACGAAGGGGGCACTGAAGCTTTCTTT CASSPHEGGTEAFF
TRBJ2-7 TRBD1 TRBV19 . TGTGCCACCCTCGGGCAGGGGGCAGTTAACTTC CATLGQGAVNF
TRBJ1-5 . TRBV2 few TGTGCCAGCAGTCAGGGCTATAGCAATCAGCCCCAGCATTTT CASSQGYSNQPQHF
TRBJ2-7 . TRBV5-5 . TGTGCCAGCAGCCGAACCGATGTCCTTTCCTACGAGCAGTACTTC CASSRTDVLSYEQYF
TRBJ2-3 TRBD1 TRBV23-1 . TGCGCCAGCAGTCAATCAGAGGGAACAGGGGGCTCAGATACGCAGTATTTT CASSQSEGTGGSDTQYF
TRBJ2-7 . TRBV13 few TGTGCCAGCAGCTTAACAGGTCGCGAGCAGTACTTC CASSLTGREQYF
TRBJ2-2 . TRBV7-7 . TGTGCCAGCAGCCCAACGGGGGCGAACACCGGGGAGCTGTTTTTT CASSPTGANTGELFF
TRBJ2-1 TRBD1 TRBV6-1 . TGTGCCAGCATCAGAGAGGGGACAGCCTACAATGAGCAGTTCTTC CASIREGTAYNEQFF
TRBJ1-5 . TRBV6-1 . TGTGCCAGCAGAGAAACAGGGATACGACAGCCCCAGCATTTT CASRETGIRQPQHF
TRBJ2-7 . TRBV9 . TGTGCCAGCAGCGCAGGCATGGGACTTTCCTACGAGCAGTACTTC CASSAGMGLSYEQYF
TRBJ2-7 . TRBV20-1 . TGCAGGCAGAGATTTACCTACGAGCAGTACTTC CRQRFTYEQYF
TRBJ1-1 . TRBV19 few TGTGCCAGTAGTATTAGTCTCGACGGGAACACTGAAGCTTTCTTT CASSISLDGNTEAFF
TRBJ1-2 . TRBV25-1 once TGTGCCAGCAGTCCACCCGTAGGGTATGGCTACACCTTC CASSPPVGYGYTF
TRBJ2-1 . TRBV19 . TGTGCCAGTAGTATTGGTGCCAGAGGGAATGAGCAGTTCTTC CASSIGARGNEQFF
TRBJ1-3 . TRBV5-1 . TGCGCCAGCAGCTTGGAGGTTACTGGAAACACCATATATTTT CASSLEVTGNTIYF
TRBJ2-3 . TRBV18 . TGTGCCAGCTCCCCCGCAGGGACCCTCACAGATACGCAGTATTTT CASSPAGTLTDTQYF
TRBJ1-1 . TRBV7-9 . TGTGCCAGCAGCTACTTCGGGAACACTGAAGCTTTCTTT CASSYFGNTEAFF
TRBJ1-1 . TRBV9 . TGTGCCAGCAGCGTAGCTCCCTTCAATGAAGCTTTCTTT CASSVAPFNEAFF
TRBJ1-1 . TRBV5-6 . TGTGCCAGCAGCTACCAGGGGAACACTGAAGCTTTCTTT CASSYQGNTEAFF
TRBJ2-1 TRBD2 TRBV5-4 . TGTGCCAGCAGTCCCGGGACTAGCGGCTACAATGAGCAGTTCTTC CASSPGTSGYNEQFF
TRBJ2-1 . TRBV19 . TGTGCCAGTAGATGGGATACGTCGGGGAGCGAGCAGTTCTTC CASRWDTSGSEQFF
TRBJ2-6 . TRBV5-5 few TGTGCCAGCAGCTTAGGGTACAGCACTTTCTCTGGGGCCAACGTCCTGACTTTC CASSLGYSTFSGANVLTF
TRBJ2-7 . TRBV30 . TGTGCCTGGAGTGTACGGGAGCTAGCCTACGAGCAGTACTTC CAWSVRELAYEQYF
TRBJ1-2 . TRBV21-1 . TGTGCCAGCAGCAAGGGCCCAGGACAAAACTATGGCTACACCTTC CASSKGPGQNYGYTF
TRBJ2-2 TRBD1 TRBV18 . TGTGCCAGCTCAAGGACAGGGTCGAACACCGGGGAGCTGTTTTTT CASSRTGSNTGELFF
TRBJ1-1 . TRBV18 once TGTGCCAGCTCAGGAGCTCTACTGAACACTGAAGCTTTCTTT CASSGALLNTEAFF
TRBJ2-7 . TRBV5-5 . TGTGCCAGCAGCTTGTCCCCCTACGAGCAGTACTTC CASSLSPYEQYF
TRBJ2-5 . TRBV7-9 . TGTGCCAGCAGGGGTGCAGAGACCCAGTACTTC CASRGAETQYF
TRBJ2-7 . TRBV7-6 . TGTGCCAGCAGCCCCGGGTCGGTGGGCGAGCAGTACTTC CASSPGSVGEQYF
TRBJ1-2 . TRBV5-4 . TGTGCCAGCAGCCCAACCCCGAGTGGCACCGCCTATGGCTACACCTTC CASSPTPSGTAYGYTF
TRBJ1-3 . TRBV4-2 once TGTGCCAGCAGCCAAACCCAGGGGATCTCTGGAAACACCATATATTTT CASSQTQGISGNTIYF
TRBJ1-6 . TRBV30 once TGTGCCTGGAGTCCATCAGGCCGGTCACCCCTCCACTTT CAWSPSGRSPLHF
TRBJ1-6 . TRBV7-9 many TGTGCCAGCGACGATACAGGGAATTCACCCCTCCACTTT CASDDTGNSPLHF
TRBJ2-7 . TRBV5-4 . TGTGCCAGCAGCTTGGCCGCGCAGGGCCGTCCCTACGAGCAGTACTTC CASSLAAQGRPYEQYF
TRBJ1-3 . TRBV11-2 . TGTGCCAGCAGCTTAGCTCGGGTCCTCTCTGGAAACACCATATATTTT CASSLARVLSGNTIYF
TRBJ2-7 . TRBV30 . TGTGCCTGGAGTGCGCCACACTATTCGACCGCCTACGAGCAGTACTTC CAWSAPHYSTAYEQYF
TRBJ1-5 . TRBV7-2 . TGTGCCAGCAGCTTATGGGGCGGGGACAATCAGCCCCAGCATTTT CASSLWGGDNQPQHF
TRBJ2-7 TRBD2 TRBV7-2 . TGTGCCAGCAGCTTTTCTACTAGCGGGGTGTACGAGCAGTACTTC CASSFSTSGVYEQYF
TRBJ1-4 TRBD1 TRBV30 . TGTGCCTGGAGTCTGGGGACAGCGGGTGAAAAACTGTTTTTT CAWSLGTAGEKLFF
TRBJ2-2 . TRBV5-6 . TGTGCCAGCAGCCTGGGACAATACACCGGGGAGCTGTTTTTT CASSLGQYTGELFF